Listed below are T cell receptor beta chains from one sample, sequenced in a study of CD8 T cells in Susac syndrome. TCRdb reanalysed the immunoSEQ multiplex PCR reads using MiXCR and keeps one entry per CDR3 protein. The data hold roughly 400,000 distinct CDR3 sequences, with 85% to 90% observed a single time. The sample taken for sequencing was CD8+ T cells from PBMCs. These receptors all come from a human donor with multiple sclerosis. CDR3s include the opening cysteine and the closing phenylalanine or tryptophan. D genes are given only for firm matches. Some rows have no size entry. The others give once, few or many, or a class for an expanded clone.

clone_size: NA
v_call: TRBV7-9
d_call: NA
j_call: TRBJ1-1
cdr3_aa: CASRLPGDERTEAFF
cdr3_nt: TGTGCCAGCAGGCTACCGGGGGACGAACGGACTGAAGCTTTCTTT

clone_size: NA
v_call: TRBV11-2
d_call: NA
j_call: TRBJ2-1
cdr3_aa: CASSTSDTPYNEQFF
cdr3_nt: TGTGCCAGCAGCACTTCCGACACTCCTTACAATGAGCAGTTCTTC

clone_size: NA
v_call: TRBV6-5
d_call: NA
j_call: TRBJ2-7
cdr3_aa: CASTPGTVGIYEQYF
cdr3_nt: TGTGCCAGCACCCCTGGGACGGTGGGGATCTACGAGCAGTACTTC

clone_size: NA
v_call: TRBV27
d_call: NA
j_call: TRBJ1-4
cdr3_aa: CASRITSTGELFF
cdr3_nt: TGTGCCAGCAGAATAACAAGTACCGGAGAACTGTTTTTT

clone_size: NA
v_call: TRBV6-2/TRBV6-3
d_call: TRBD1
j_call: TRBJ1-2
cdr3_aa: CASSPGQGNGYTF
cdr3_nt: TGTGCCAGCAGTCCCGGACAGGGAAACGGCTACACCTTC

clone_size: NA
v_call: TRBV12-3/TRBV12-4
d_call: TRBD1
j_call: TRBJ2-2
cdr3_aa: CASSLFLDRQRGELFF
cdr3_nt: TGTGCCAGCAGTTTATTCCTGGACAGGCAACGCGGGGAGCTGTTTTTT

clone_size: NA
v_call: TRBV20-1
d_call: NA
j_call: TRBJ2-7
cdr3_aa: CSVAVTGYEQYF
cdr3_nt: TGCAGTGTCGCGGTCACTGGCTACGAGCAGTACTTC

clone_size: NA
v_call: TRBV7-9
d_call: NA
j_call: TRBJ1-1
cdr3_aa: CASSGGEGGTEAFF
cdr3_nt: TGTGCCAGCAGCGGGGGCGAGGGAGGGACTGAAGCTTTCTTT

clone_size: NA
v_call: TRBV29-1
d_call: NA
j_call: TRBJ2-7
cdr3_aa: CSVVGESYEQYF
cdr3_nt: TGCAGCGTTGTTGGTGAATCCTACGAGCAGTACTTC

clone_size: NA
v_call: TRBV28
d_call: TRBD2
j_call: TRBJ2-3
cdr3_aa: CASSLAGGPEDTQYF
cdr3_nt: TGTGCCAGCAGTCTAGCGGGAGGGCCGGAGGATACGCAGTATTTT

clone_size: NA
v_call: TRBV20-1
d_call: NA
j_call: TRBJ2-7
cdr3_aa: CSARGGQYYEQYF
cdr3_nt: TGCAGTGCTAGGGGTGGACAGTACTACGAGCAGTACTTC

clone_size: NA
v_call: TRBV3-1
d_call: TRBD2
j_call: TRBJ2-1
cdr3_aa: CASSQDAGVNEQFF
cdr3_nt: TGTGCCAGCAGCCAAGACGCGGGAGTTAATGAGCAGTTCTTC

clone_size: NA
v_call: TRBV6-5
d_call: NA
j_call: TRBJ1-1
cdr3_aa: CASSYRRGMNTEAFF
cdr3_nt: TGTGCCAGCAGTTATCGGCGGGGGATGAACACTGAAGCTTTCTTT

clone_size: few
v_call: TRBV7-6
d_call: NA
j_call: TRBJ2-5
cdr3_aa: CASSLAGGQETQYF
cdr3_nt: TGTGCCAGCAGCTTAGCGGGTGGGCAAGAGACCCAGTACTTC

clone_size: NA
v_call: TRBV12-3/TRBV12-4
d_call: NA
j_call: TRBJ2-7
cdr3_aa: CASTRDHEQYF
cdr3_nt: TGTGCCAGCACCAGGGACCACGAGCAGTACTTC

clone_size: NA
v_call: TRBV11-2
d_call: NA
j_call: TRBJ1-1
cdr3_aa: CASSHLLGLLNTEAFF
cdr3_nt: TGTGCCAGCAGCCATCTCCTCGGTCTGCTGAACACTGAAGCTTTCTTT

clone_size: NA
v_call: TRBV29-1
d_call: TRBD1
j_call: TRBJ2-3
cdr3_aa: CSADDRGLSTDTQYF
cdr3_nt: TGCAGCGCCGACGACAGGGGCTTAAGCACAGATACGCAGTATTTT

clone_size: NA
v_call: TRBV4-1
d_call: TRBD1
j_call: TRBJ2-7
cdr3_aa: CASSHGPGQGTYEQYF
cdr3_nt: TGCGCCAGCAGCCACGGACCGGGACAGGGAACCTACGAGCAGTACTTC

clone_size: NA
v_call: TRBV7-9
d_call: TRBD2
j_call: TRBJ2-5
cdr3_aa: CASRAVRAGGPEETQYF
cdr3_nt: TGTGCCAGCAGGGCTGTTCGGGCGGGAGGGCCTGAAGAGACCCAGTACTTC

clone_size: NA
v_call: TRBV7-8
d_call: NA
j_call: TRBJ2-2
cdr3_aa: CASSSFFKSTGELFF
cdr3_nt: TGTGCCAGCAGCTCGTTCTTCAAATCCACCGGGGAGCTGTTTTTT

clone_size: few
v_call: TRBV4-2
d_call: NA
j_call: TRBJ1-2
cdr3_aa: CASSQAGNYGYTF
cdr3_nt: TGTGCCAGCAGCCAAGCGGGAAACTATGGCTACACCTTC

clone_size: few
v_call: TRBV30
d_call: TRBD1
j_call: TRBJ2-3
cdr3_aa: CAWSGGQGSDTQYF
cdr3_nt: TGTGCCTGGAGTGGGGGACAGGGCTCAGATACGCAGTATTTT

clone_size: NA
v_call: TRBV29-1
d_call: TRBD2
j_call: TRBJ2-3
cdr3_aa: CSVVGGVWTDTQYF
cdr3_nt: TGCAGCGTCGTTGGGGGGGTGTGGACAGATACGCAGTATTTT

clone_size: NA
v_call: TRBV14
d_call: NA
j_call: TRBJ2-7
cdr3_aa: CASSPGHHIYEQYF
cdr3_nt: TGTGCCAGCAGCCCGGGACACCACATTTACGAGCAGTACTTC

clone_size: NA
v_call: TRBV6-1
d_call: NA
j_call: TRBJ1-6
cdr3_aa: CASRSTYAPLHF
cdr3_nt: TGTGCCAGCAGATCGACATACGCACCCCTCCACTTT

clone_size: NA
v_call: TRBV2
d_call: NA
j_call: TRBJ1-2
cdr3_aa: CAITGTGFYGYTF
cdr3_nt: TGTGCCATCACCGGAACAGGCTTCTATGGCTACACCTTC

clone_size: NA
v_call: TRBV5-1
d_call: TRBD1
j_call: TRBJ2-7
cdr3_aa: CASSSSPGQGNYEQYF
cdr3_nt: TGCGCCAGCAGCTCCTCACCGGGACAGGGGAACTACGAGCAGTACTTC

clone_size: NA
v_call: TRBV4-1
d_call: TRBD2
j_call: TRBJ2-3
cdr3_aa: CASSQGQGRASGGFALTDTQYF
cdr3_nt: TGCGCCAGCAGCCAAGGCCAAGGGAGGGCTAGCGGGGGGTTCGCGCTCACAGATACGCAGTATTTT

clone_size: many
v_call: TRBV5-4
d_call: NA
j_call: TRBJ2-3
cdr3_aa: CASSPPGDTQYF
cdr3_nt: TGTGCCAGCAGCCCCCCGGGGGATACGCAGTATTTT

clone_size: NA
v_call: TRBV10-3
d_call: NA
j_call: TRBJ1-1
cdr3_aa: CAISGGGSEAFF
cdr3_nt: TGTGCCATCAGTGGGGGGGGGTCTGAAGCTTTCTTT

clone_size: NA
v_call: TRBV29-1
d_call: NA
j_call: TRBJ2-2
cdr3_aa: CSAATGTGELFF
cdr3_nt: TGCAGCGCTGCCACGGGAACCGGGGAGCTGTTTTTT

clone_size: few
v_call: TRBV7-9
d_call: NA
j_call: TRBJ2-7
cdr3_aa: CASSQGSGTFSYEQYF
cdr3_nt: TGTGCCAGCAGCCAAGGATCAGGGACCTTCTCCTACGAGCAGTACTTC

clone_size: once
v_call: TRBV18
d_call: NA
j_call: TRBJ2-1
cdr3_aa: CASSPTNDEQFF
cdr3_nt: TGTGCCAGCTCACCCACCAACGATGAGCAGTTCTTC

clone_size: NA
v_call: TRBV5-8
d_call: TRBD1
j_call: TRBJ1-2
cdr3_aa: CASSTGQGTNYGYTF
cdr3_nt: TGTGCCAGCAGCACAGGACAGGGAACTAACTATGGCTACACCTTC